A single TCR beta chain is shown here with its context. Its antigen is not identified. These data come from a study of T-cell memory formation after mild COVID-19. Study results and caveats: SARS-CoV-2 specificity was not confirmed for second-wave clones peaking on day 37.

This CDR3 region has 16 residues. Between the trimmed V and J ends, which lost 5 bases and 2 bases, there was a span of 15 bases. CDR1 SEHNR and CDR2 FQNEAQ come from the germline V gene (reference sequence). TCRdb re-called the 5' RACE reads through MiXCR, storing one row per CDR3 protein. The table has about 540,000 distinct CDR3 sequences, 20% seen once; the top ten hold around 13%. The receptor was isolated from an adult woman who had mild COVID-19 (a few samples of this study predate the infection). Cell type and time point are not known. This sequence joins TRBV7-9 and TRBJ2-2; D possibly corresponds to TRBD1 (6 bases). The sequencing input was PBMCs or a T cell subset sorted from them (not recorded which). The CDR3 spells CASSPAGTRNTGELFF. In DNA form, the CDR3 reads TGTGCCAGCAGCCCCGCCGGGACAAGAAACACCGGGGAGCTGTTTTTT.